This TCR beta chain was recovered during a study of CXCR3-negative and CXCR3-positive naive CD8 T cells. Study results and caveats: For CXCR3-positive naive cells, TRB CDR3s were more hydrophobic than those of CXCR3-negative naive cells.

To note about this clonotype: Its target is not known.

TRB cDNA was prepared as libraries by UMI-labeled 5' RACE. TCRdb reworked the 5' RACE reads into one entry per CDR3 protein, no DNA. The sample table sets out 150,000 or so distinct CDR3 sequences. The sample was naive CXCR3+ CD8+ T cells from blood. Subset specified: CD45RO-CCR7+CD27+CD95- naive CD8+ T cells expressing CXCR3 (TNR3+). This clonotype was obtained from a human donor in good health. Some clones in this sample may be carry-over from other donors' samples.

CDR3 amino acids: CATSPSLNTGELFF. The J gene is TRBJ2-2, the V gene TRBV15; TCRdb's D call of TRBD1 is untestable without DNA. The CDR3 has 14 residues. Germline loops: CDR1 LNHNV, CDR2 YYDKDF (reference sequence).